Presented here are 10 T cell receptor beta chains from one specimen sequenced in a study of blood T cell repertoires in COVID-19. Sequencing used immunoSEQ multiplex PCR; TCRdb keeps in-frame clones, though not all of them. The table shows some 100,000 clones, with around 80% occurring only once. The sample taken for sequencing was peripheral blood. The receptors derive from a woman at least 80 years old with active or convalescent COVID-19.

This clone is a singleton in its sample. The chain is built from TRBV18 and TRBJ2-2; the D gene is possibly TRBD2 (5 bases). CDR3 size: 14 residues. Germline assignment: CDR1 KGHSH and CDR2 LQKENI. With 3 bases removed from V and 5 bases from J, the gap between germline ends came to 10 bases. The DNA for the CDR3 is TGTGCCAGCTCACCGGGTCGGAGGACCGGGGAGCTGTTTTTT. Translated: CASSPGRRTGELFF.

The chain has TRBV4-1 and TRBJ2-1, with D perhaps matching TRBD2 (6 bases). The CDR3 runs to 14 residues. Per the germline V gene, CDR1 is MGHRA and CDR2 is YSYEKL. V was clipped by 4 bases and J by 9 bases, with 16 bases between them. The CDR3 loop is CASSRPEGFGEQFF. CDR3 coding DNA: TGCGCCAGCAGCCGCCCGGAGGGGTTCGGTGAGCAGTTCTTC.

This clone was counted between two and nine times. The genes are TRBV13 and TRBJ2-1; no definite D call. The CDR3 runs 16 residues. Germline CDR1 reads PRHDT; CDR2 reads FYEKMQ (reference sequence). The V end lost 5 bases, the J end lost 6 bases, and 20 bases lay between the germline ends. CDR3 coding DNA: TGTGCCAGCAGCAGCGACCCGTCGGCGTCACGCAATGAGCAGTTCTTC. The encoded protein is CASSSDPSASRNEQFF. The entire variable domain, with the rest obtained from reference TRBV13 and TRBJ2-1, is as follows: AAGVIQSPRHLIKEKRETATLKCYPIPRHDTVYWYQQGPGQDPQFLISFYEKMQSDKGSIPDRFSAQQFSDYHSELNMSSLELGDSALYFCASSSDPSASRNEQFFGPGTRLTVL.

With respect to this clone: Other DNA sequences from this sample encode an identical CDR3 as well. The chain recombines TRBV5-1 with TRBJ1-5, with D maybe TRBD1 (6 bases). Germline CDR1 SGHRS, CDR2 YFSETQ. The V and J ends lost 0 bases and 4 bases respectively, with 11 bases between them. This CDR3 contains 15 residues. DNA of the CDR3: TGCGCCAGCAGCTTGGACGTAGGGGGAAATCAGCCCCAGCATTTT. Its translation is CASSLDVGGNQPQHF.

With respect to this clone: Additional DNA sequences in this sample encode the identical CDR3. V usage is TRBV5-1 and J usage is TRBJ1-2; 7 nucleotides line up with TRBD1. V trimming: 0 bases; J trimming: 8 bases; junction bases outside the gene matches: 4. CDR1 is SGHRS, CDR2 YFSETQ, per germline. The CDR3 is made up of 13 amino acids. CDR3 residues: CASSLGGGDGYTF. The CDR3 nucleotides are TGCGCCAGCAGCTTGGGAGGGGGCGACGGCTACACCTTC.

This chain connects TRBV5-1 to TRBJ1-4; D gene unclear. CDR3 length: 16 amino acids. CDR1 is SGHRS, CDR2 YFSETQ, per germline. V shed 4 bases and J shed 0 bases, with 13 bases lying between them. CDR3 in amino acids: CASSLLPGATNEKLFF. The CDR3 DNA follows: TGCGCCAGCAGCCTGCTCCCGGGAGCAACTAATGAAAAACTGTTTTTT.

The gene calls are TRBV3-1 (or the pseudogene TRBV3-2) and TRBJ2-5, with 13 bases that match TRBD2. V was pared by 5 bases and J by 7 bases, with 4 bases of the junction left unmatched. The CDR3 consists of 14 residues. Germline V gene lookup returns CDR1 LGHDT and CDR2 YNNKEL (reference sequence). CDR3 protein: CASSGLAGVGTQYF. In nucleotides, the CDR3 is TGTGCCAGCAGCGGACTAGCGGGAGTTGGGACCCAGTACTTC.

The chain employs TRBV3-1 (or the pseudogene TRBV3-2) and TRBJ1-1; the D is unclear. V was pared by 4 bases and J by 2 bases, with 5 bases between. CDR1 and CDR2 from the germline V gene are LGHDT and YNNKEL (reference sequence). This CDR3 comprises 12 residues. CDR3 protein: CASSPRNTEAFF. The CDR3 DNA reads TGTGCCAGCAGCCCCCGTAACACTGAAGCTTTCTTT.

The chain joins TRBV10-3 to TRBJ2-3, with 7 bases aligning to TRBD1. Losses at the gene ends were 0 bases for V and 2 bases for J; bases not matched to a gene: 14. Germline V gene lookup returns CDR1 ENHRY and CDR2 SYGVKD. The CDR3 runs 19 residues. The CDR3: CAISESPSPGQHLTDTQYF. Written as DNA, the CDR3 is TGTGCCATCAGTGAGTCGCCGTCTCCGGGACAGCATCTCACAGATACGCAGTATTTT.

This clone was found once. The rearrangement links TRBV10-3 to TRBJ2-3; 9 nucleotides match TRBD2. The CDR3 totals 14 residues. Looked up from germline, CDR1 is ENHRY and CDR2 is SYGVKD. J gave up 1 base and V 4 bases, and 0 bases lay outside the gene matches. CDR3 in amino acids: CAISGLAGTDTQYF. The CDR3 DNA reads as TGTGCCATCAGTGGACTAGCGGGCACAGATACGCAGTATTTT.